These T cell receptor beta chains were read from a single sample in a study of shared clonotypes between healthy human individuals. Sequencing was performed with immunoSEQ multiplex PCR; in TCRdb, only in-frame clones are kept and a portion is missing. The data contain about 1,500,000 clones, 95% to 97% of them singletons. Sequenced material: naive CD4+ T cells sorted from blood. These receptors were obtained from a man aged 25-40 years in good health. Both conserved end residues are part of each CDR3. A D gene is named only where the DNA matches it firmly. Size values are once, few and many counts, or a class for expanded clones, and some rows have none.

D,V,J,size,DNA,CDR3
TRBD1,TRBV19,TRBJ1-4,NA,TGTGCCAGTAGCTCAGGGGGGACTAATGAAAAACTGTTTTTT,CASSSGGTNEKLFF
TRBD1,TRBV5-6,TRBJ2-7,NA,TGTGCCAGCAGCTTGGGGGGGACAGGCTACTACGAGCAGTACTTC,CASSLGGTGYYEQYF
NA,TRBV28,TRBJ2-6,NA,TGTGCCAGCAGTTCCATAATCTCTGGGGCCAACGTCCTGACTTTC,CASSSIISGANVLTF
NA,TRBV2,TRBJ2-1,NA,TGTGCCAGTCAAGATAATTCCTACAATGAGCAGTTCTTC,CASQDNSYNEQFF
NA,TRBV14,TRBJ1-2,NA,TGTGCCAGCAGCCCCCGGGGAGTTATGACTCAGAACTATGGCTACACCTTC,CASSPRGVMTQNYGYTF
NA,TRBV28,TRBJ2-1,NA,TGTGCCAGCTTATATCGCTCTGAGCAGTTCTTC,CASLYRSEQFF
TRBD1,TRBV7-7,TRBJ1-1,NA,TGTGCCAGCAGCTTAGTTGCGACAGGGGGCATTTTAACTGAAGCTTTCTTT,CASSLVATGGILTEAFF
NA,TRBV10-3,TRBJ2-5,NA,TGTGCCATCAGCGGACTCAACGGGGGTGAGACCCAGTACTTC,CAISGLNGGETQYF
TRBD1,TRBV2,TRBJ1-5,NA,TGTGCCAGCTCGGGACAGGGCTATAGCAATCAGCCCCAGCATTTT,CASSGQGYSNQPQHF
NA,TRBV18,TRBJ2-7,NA,TGTGCCAGCTCACCCCCAGGGGCTCGTAAGGACGAGCAGTACTTC,CASSPPGARKDEQYF
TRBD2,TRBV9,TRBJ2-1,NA,TGTGCCAGCAGCGTTACTAGCGGGAGGGCCGTCTCCTACAATGAGCAGTTCTTC,CASSVTSGRAVSYNEQFF
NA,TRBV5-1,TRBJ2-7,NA,TGCGCCAGCGAGCTATTAGGGATGACGGAGGAGCAGTACTTC,CASELLGMTEEQYF
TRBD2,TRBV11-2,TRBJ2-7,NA,TGTGCCAGCAGCCCTAGACTAGCGGGAGCCTACGAGCAGTACTTC,CASSPRLAGAYEQYF
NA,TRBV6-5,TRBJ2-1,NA,TGTGCCAGCAGAGCGACCTCAGTAGGCAATGAGCAGTTCTTC,CASRATSVGNEQFF
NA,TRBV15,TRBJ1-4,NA,TGTGCCACCAGCAGTCAGGGCTTTCGGGATGAAAAACTGTTTTTT,CATSSQGFRDEKLFF
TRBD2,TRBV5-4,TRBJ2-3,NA,TGTGCCAGCAGCTTGTATTTAGCGGGAGACACAGATACGCAGTATTTT,CASSLYLAGDTDTQYF
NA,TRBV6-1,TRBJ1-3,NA,TGTGCCACCTCCAAAGGGCCGGACTCTGGAAACACCATATATTTT,CATSKGPDSGNTIYF
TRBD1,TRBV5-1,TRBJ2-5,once,TGCGCCAGCGGCCAGGGGGCCAGTGAGACCCAGTACTTC,CASGQGASETQYF
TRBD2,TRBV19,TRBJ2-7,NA,TGTGCCAGTAGTATGCGGGCTCGGGAGGCCCCCTACGAGCAGTACTTC,CASSMRAREAPYEQYF
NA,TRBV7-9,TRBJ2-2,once,TGTGCCAGCAGCCCCGGGGCAGGCCACACCGGGGAGCTGTTTTTT,CASSPGAGHTGELFF
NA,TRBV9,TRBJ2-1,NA,TGTGCCAGCAGCGTAACCGGGTACAATGAGCAGTTCTTC,CASSVTGYNEQFF
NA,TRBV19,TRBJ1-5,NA,TGTGCCAGTAGAGTCGTTGGGACAAGGGATCAGCCCCAGCATTTT,CASRVVGTRDQPQHF
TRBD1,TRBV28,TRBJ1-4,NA,TGTGCCAGCAGTACTCCGGGACAGCATCGGTTTTTT,CASSTPGQHRFF
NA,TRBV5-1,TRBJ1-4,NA,TGCGCCAGCAGCTCCGGACAGAGTAATGAAAAACTGTTTTTT,CASSSGQSNEKLFF
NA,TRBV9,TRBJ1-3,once,TGTGCCAGCAGCGTTTATTTAGGGCCAGGGAGTGGAAACACCATATATTTT,CASSVYLGPGSGNTIYF
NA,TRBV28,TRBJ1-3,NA,TGTGCCAGCAGTGTCAAACCTCCGGGGTCTGGAAACACCATATATTTT,CASSVKPPGSGNTIYF
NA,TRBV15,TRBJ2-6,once,TGTGCCACCAGTATCGGGGGCTCTGGGGCCAACGTCCTGACTTTC,CATSIGGSGANVLTF
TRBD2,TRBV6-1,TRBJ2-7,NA,TGTGCCAGCAGCTCAGCGGGAGCCCCCTACGAGCAGTACTTC,CASSSAGAPYEQYF
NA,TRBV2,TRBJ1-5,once,TGTGCCAGCAGTAAGACAGCGAATCAGCCCCAGCATTTT,CASSKTANQPQHF
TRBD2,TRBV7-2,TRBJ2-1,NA,TGTGCCAGCAGCTTGCGGGAGAGCTCCTACAATGAGCAGTTCTTC,CASSLRESSYNEQFF
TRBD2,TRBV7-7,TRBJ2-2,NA,TGTGCTAGCAGCTTTCTAGCGGGTTCGGGCGGGGAGCTGTTTTTT,CASSFLAGSGGELFF
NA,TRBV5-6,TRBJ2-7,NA,TGTGCCAGCAGCTTTAGACTAGAGGAAGAGCAGTACTTC,CASSFRLEEEQYF
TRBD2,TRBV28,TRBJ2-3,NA,TGTGCCAGCAGTACCCTTGGACTAGCGGGCACAGATACGCAGTATTTT,CASSTLGLAGTDTQYF
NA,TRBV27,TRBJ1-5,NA,TGTGCCAGCAAACGGGCCGCGTCACATCAGCCCCAGCATTTT,CASKRAASHQPQHF
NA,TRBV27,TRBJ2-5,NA,TGTGCCAGCAGTAGGCAGGGAAGAAACCAAGAGACCCAGTACTTC,CASSRQGRNQETQYF
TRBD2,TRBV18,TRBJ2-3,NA,TGTGCCAGCTCACCACTTCCTCGGCTAGCGGGTCTCACCACAGATACGCAGTATTTT,CASSPLPRLAGLTTDTQYF
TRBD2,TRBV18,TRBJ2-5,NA,TGTGCCAGCTCACAGAGAAGGGGTAGCGGGGACCAAGAGACCCAGTACTTC,CASSQRRGSGDQETQYF
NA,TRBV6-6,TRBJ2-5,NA,TGTGCCACCCGGCGGACAGCTTCGCAAGAGACCCAGTACTTC,CATRRTASQETQYF
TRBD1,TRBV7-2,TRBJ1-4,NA,TGTGCCAGCAGCGAATACCGGGACAGGGTAGGAAAACTGTTTTTT,CASSEYRDRVGKLFF
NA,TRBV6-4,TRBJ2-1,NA,TGTGCCAGCAGTCCAACTTTCGGGTCGTACAATGAGCAGTTCTTC,CASSPTFGSYNEQFF
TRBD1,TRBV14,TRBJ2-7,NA,TGTGCCAGCAGCCCAGGGGGCTACCATTACGAGCAGTACTTC,CASSPGGYHYEQYF
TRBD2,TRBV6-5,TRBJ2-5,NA,TGTGCCAGCAGTTTCTTAATCGGGACTAGTCGGGAGACCCAGTACTTC,CASSFLIGTSRETQYF